This TCR beta chain was identified during a study of T cell changes during pregnancy in multiple sclerosis. The CDR3 is 16 residues long. The ends were cut back, 6 bases at V and 0 bases at J, with 15 bases in the middle. Germline loops: CDR1 MDHEN, CDR2 SYDVKM. This clone was observed once. The repertoire was sequenced with immunoSEQ multiplex PCR; TCRdb's copy has only in-frame clones and lacks some. The sample carries tens of thousands of clones, around nine tenths recorded once. The sample was peripheral blood, taken in the third trimester of pregnancy. V is TRBV28 and J is TRBJ2-4; D is undetermined. This clonotype was obtained from a female donor with multiple sclerosis, enrolled in a pregnancy study. The CDR3 DNA follows: TGTGCCAGCAGCCGATATGACACATTAGCCAAAAACATTCAGTACTTC. Translating gives CASSRYDTLAKNIQYF.